Listed here are 24 T cell receptor beta chains from one sample, sequenced in a study of siplizumab effects on memory and regulatory T cells. The table came from immunoSEQ multiplex PCR; TCRdb's copy has only in-frame clones and leaves some out. The table includes around 82,000 clones, around 93% detected once. The material sequenced was CD8+ T cells sorted from blood. The source of these receptors is a human donor in good health.

V gene TRBV7-2 combines with J gene TRBJ1-1; the D is unclear. V was shortened by 0 bases and J by 5 bases, with 16 bases between the two germline ends. Per the germline V gene, CDR1 is SGHTA and CDR2 is FQGNSA. The CDR3 contains 16 residues. CDR3 region: CASSLAGHVLGTEAFF. The CDR3 DNA is TGTGCCAGCAGCTTAGCGGGTCATGTTCTGGGGACTGAAGCTTTCTTT.

This clone was seen a single time. This chain joins TRBV29-1 and TRBJ1-2; TRBD1 is a possible D gene (5 bases). From germline, CDR1 is SQVTM and CDR2 ANQGSEA. V lost 1 base, J lost 5 bases, and 14 bases lay in between. This CDR3 comprises 14 residues. The DNA of the CDR3 is TGCAGCGTTGAAGGGACACGGGAAGAGTATGGCTACACCTTC. Protein sequence: CSVEGTREEYGYTF.

Concerning this clone itself: Other DNA sequences in this sample translate to the same CDR3. The chain links TRBV9 to TRBJ1-1; D is ambiguous. Germline values: CDR1 SGDLS, CDR2 YYNGEE. The length of the CDR3 is 13 residues. Trimming left V 0 bases short and J 1 base short, with 4 bases between. For the CDR3, the DNA is TGTGCCAGCAGCGTAGATGGGAACACTGAAGCTTTCTTT. Encoded protein: CASSVDGNTEAFF. Using reference TRBV9 and TRBJ1-1 for the parts outside the CDR3, the full variable domain is DSGVTQTPKHLITATGQRVTLRCSPRSGDLSVYWYQQSLDQGLQFLIQYYNGEERAKGNILERFSAQQFPDLHSELNLSSLELGDSALYFCASSVDGNTEAFFGQGTRLTVV.

The V call is TRBV5-8, the J call TRBJ2-2; no clear D gene. Trimming removed 3 bases at V and 8 bases at J, with 11 bases between. The V gene's germline CDR1 is SGHTS and CDR2 YDEGEE. CDR3 length: 13 amino acids. The CDR3 region has the DNA TGTGCCAGCAGCTCCGTTTCGTTAGGGGAGCTGTTTTTT. Protein sequence: CASSSVSLGELFF.

The chain couples TRBV21-1 to TRBJ2-3. TRBV21-1 is labeled a pseudogene. This CDR3 spans 20 amino acids. This chain's CDR3 is CASSKAVGSLGPRETDTQYF. The CDR3 nucleotides read TGTGCCAGCAGCAAGGCCGTGGGGTCACTTGGCCCCAGGGAGACAGATACGCAGTATTTT.

This clone has only one observation. In DNA, the CDR3 is TGTGCCAGCAGCCCTATCAGGGGGACACTTCAAAAACTGTTTTTT. Protein: CASSPIRGTLQKLFF. The rearrangement joins TRBV7-9 to TRBJ1-4, with 7 bases identical to TRBD1. The V and J ends lost 5 bases and 9 bases, in that order; junction bases with no gene match: 12. Germline V lookup: CDR1 SEHNR, CDR2 FQNEAQ (reference sequence). The CDR3 is made up of 15 amino acids. The whole variable domain, filled in from reference TRBV7-9 and TRBJ1-4, reads DTGVSQNPRHKITKRGQNVTFRCDPISEHNRLYWYRQTLGQGPEFLTYFQNEAQLEKSRLLSDRFSAERPKGSFSTLEIQRTEQGDSAMYLCASSPIRGTLQKLFFGSGTQLSVL.

On this clone itself: Other DNA sequences in this specimen translate into the identical CDR3. The DNA of the CDR3 is TGTGCCATCAGTGAGTCGGTTGGGGCTAACTATGGCTACACCTTC. Encoded protein: CAISESVGANYGYTF. The V call is TRBV10-3, the J call TRBJ1-2; D ambiguous. Trimming shortened V by 0 bases and J by 0 bases, and 8 bases separated the two germline ends. The CDR3 spans 15 residues. The germline CDR1 and CDR2 sequences are ENHRY and SYGVKD.

This clone showed up just once. V is TRBV27 and J is TRBJ1-2; TRBD1 matches at 7 bases. Germline V gene lookup returns CDR1 MNHEY and CDR2 SMNVEV (reference sequence). The V and J ends lost 2 bases and 4 bases, in that order; junction bases with no gene match: 7. This CDR3 is built from 15 residues. The CDR3, as DNA: TGTGCCAGCAGTTTAGTGGGCGCAGGGGGCTATGGCTACACCTTC. This encodes CASSLVGAGGYGYTF.

The rearrangement joins TRBV2 to TRBJ2-7; a weak D match, TRBD2 (7 bases). CDR3 size: 14 residues. Looked up from germline, CDR1 is SNHLY and CDR2 is FYNNEI. Between the trimmed V and J ends, which lost 6 bases and 3 bases, there was a span of 15 bases. CDR3 coding DNA: TGTGCCAGCAGGGATTGGCGGGGGCACTACGAGCAGTACTTC. Its translation is CASRDWRGHYEQYF. The full variable domain, with the rest looked up from reference TRBV2 and TRBJ2-7, is EPEVTQTPSHQVTQMGQEVILRCVPISNHLYFYWYRQILGQKVEFLVSFYNNEISEKSEIFDDQFSVERPDGSNFTLKIRSTKLEDSAMYFCASRDWRGHYEQYFGPGTRLTVT.

The chain links TRBV6-7 to TRBJ1-5; D gene unclear. TRBV6-7 is sorted into the ORF group, with uncertain function. With 6 bases removed from V and 5 bases from J, the gap between germline ends came to 5 bases. The CDR3 is 11 amino acids. The CDR3 DNA sequence: TGTGCCAGCAGCCGAGATCAGCCCCAGCATTTT. Residues: CASSRDQPQHF.

This sequence joins TRBV4-3 and TRBJ2-7, with 10 bases fitting TRBD2. J gave up 6 bases and V 8 bases, and 10 bases lay outside the gene matches. The V gene's germline CDR1 is LGHNA and CDR2 YSLEER. There are 14 residues in the CDR3. The CDR3 DNA reads TGCGCCAGCCGGCCGGGACTAGCGAATCCCGAGCAGTACTTC. It is translated as CASRPGLANPEQYF.

This chain joins TRBV7-9 and TRBJ2-7; D is undetermined. Germline V gene sequence: CDR1 SEHNR, CDR2 FQNEAQ (reference sequence). V lost 4 bases, J lost 5 bases, and 12 bases lay in between. The CDR3 is 13 residues long. The CDR3 region is CASSYNLGHEQYF. In DNA, the CDR3 is TGTGCCAGCAGCTACAACCTTGGACACGAGCAGTACTTC.

The V call is TRBV2, the J call TRBJ1-4, with TRBD1 identical over 7 bases. Germline values: CDR1 SNHLY, CDR2 FYNNEI. The CDR3 has 13 amino acids. Unmatched junction bases numbered 3, after V lost 6 bases and J lost 5 bases. CDR3 sequence reads: CASRGGQNEKLFF. CDR3 nucleotides: TGTGCCAGCAGAGGGGGACAGAATGAAAAACTGTTTTTT.

The V call is TRBV27, the J call TRBJ1-2; D gene unclear. Trimming took 1 base from V and 8 from J, leaving 17 bases between them. The length of the CDR3 is 15 residues. Per the germline V gene, CDR1 is MNHEY and CDR2 is SMNVEV (reference sequence). The CDR3 DNA reads TGTGCCAGCAGTTTATGGTCGCGCAGCCCTAAAGGCTACACCTTC. Its protein product is CASSLWSRSPKGYTF.

The V call is TRBV6-5, the J call TRBJ2-1, with 7 bases lining up with TRBD2. The V gene's germline CDR1 is MNHEY and CDR2 SVGAGI. The CDR3 has 16 amino acids. With V trimmed by 2 bases and J by 7 bases, 11 bases remained unmatched. CDR3 nucleotides: TGTGCCAGCAGTTACGCCCCATCGGGCGGGAGTAATGAGCAGTTCTTC. Translated, it gives CASSYAPSGGSNEQFF.

V and J are TRBV27 and TRBJ2-5; a weak D match, TRBD2 (7 bases). This CDR3 spans 15 amino acids. Germline V gene data show CDR1 as MNHEY and CDR2 as SMNVEV (reference sequence). Deletions cut 5 bases from V and 1 base from J, with 14 bases between. The DNA of the CDR3 is TGTGCCAGCAGTCTGGTGGGAGGGGGCCAAGAGACCCAGTACTTC. Translation: CASSLVGGGQETQYF.

The J gene is TRBJ2-5, the V gene TRBV5-1; 7 positions agree with TRBD1. Germline CDR1 is SGHRS and CDR2 is YFSETQ. The V segment lost 0 bases and the J segment 4 bases; nucleotides outside the gene matches: 12. CDR3 length: 17 residues. In DNA, the CDR3 is TGCGCCAGCAGCTTGGCACCCGACAGGGCAATTCTAGAGACCCAGTACTTC. Translated, it gives CASSLAPDRAILETQYF.

This clone was seen once. This sequence joins TRBV19 and TRBJ2-7, with D hard to call. This CDR3 region has 13 residues. The germline V and J ends were trimmed by 3 bases and 3 bases, with 9 bases remaining between them. Germline loops: CDR1 LNHDA, CDR2 SQIVND (reference sequence). The CDR3 is CASSMGYSYEQYF. CDR3 sequence (DNA): TGTGCCAGTAGTATGGGTTACAGCTACGAGCAGTACTTC.

The chain combines TRBV7-9 with TRBJ2-7; D may correspond to TRBD1 or TRBD2 (5 bases each). Looked up from germline, CDR1 is SEHNR and CDR2 is FQNEAQ (reference sequence). V was shortened by 5 bases and J by 4 bases, with 12 bases between the two germline ends. The CDR3 covers 13 residues. CDR3 bases: TGTGCCAGCAGCCCCCGGGACCTATACGAGCAGTACTTC. This encodes CASSPRDLYEQYF.

This chain links TRBV2 with TRBJ2-3, with 8 nucleotides matching TRBD2. Germline-derived CDR1 and CDR2 are SNHLY and FYNNEI. V lost 7 bases and J lost 5; bases outside the gene matches: 17. This CDR3 is built from 17 residues. The CDR3, as DNA: TGTGCCAGCACCGCAGGACTAGCCGAATTATTGGGAGATACGCAGTATTTT. Its protein product is CASTAGLAELLGDTQYF. The full variable domain, rest sourced from reference TRBV2 and TRBJ2-3, is EPEVTQTPSHQVTQMGQEVILRCVPISNHLYFYWYRQILGQKVEFLVSFYNNEISEKSEIFDDQFSVERPDGSNFTLKIRSTKLEDSAMYFCASTAGLAELLGDTQYFGPGTRLTVL.

This clone has only a few counts. The chain uses TRBV5-1 and TRBJ2-3; 8 bases are a match to TRBD2. Germline CDR1 reads SGHRS; CDR2 reads YFSETQ. The V segment lost 2 bases and the J segment 3 bases; nucleotides outside the gene matches: 14. The CDR3 has 18 residues. This CDR3 reads CASSFRDWVGGATDTQYF. For the CDR3, the DNA is TGCGCCAGCAGCTTCAGGGACTGGGTCGGGGGGGCGACAGATACGCAGTATTTT.

The genes are TRBV5-1 and TRBJ1-1; D remains ambiguous. Trimming removed 4 bases from V and 2 bases from J, with 9 bases in between. The germline CDR1 and CDR2 sequences are SGHRS and YFSETQ. This CDR3 region has 13 residues. In DNA form, the CDR3 reads TGCGCCAGCAGCGCGGACCCTAACACTGAAGCTTTCTTT. This encodes CASSADPNTEAFF.

The chain employs TRBV6-6 and TRBJ2-7, with 11 bases aligning to TRBD1. The germline gives CDR1 MNHNY, CDR2 SVGAGI (reference sequence). The trim removed 6 bases at V and 7 bases at J, leaving 14 bases unmatched. This CDR3 has 16 residues. The CDR3 sequence: CASSYLEGQGVWEQYF. As DNA, the CDR3 is TGTGCCAGCAGCTATCTTGAGGGACAGGGGGTTTGGGAGCAGTACTTC.

V usage is TRBV27 and J usage is TRBJ2-3, with unresolved D. Looked up from germline, CDR1 is MNHEY and CDR2 is SMNVEV (reference sequence). The CDR3 is 12 residues long. The V end lost 0 bases, the J end lost 5 bases, and 3 bases lay between the germline ends. CDR3 loop: CASSLSRDTQYF. CDR3 bases: TGTGCCAGCAGTTTATCGAGAGATACGCAGTATTTT.